This T cell receptor beta chain originates from a study of shared clonotypes between healthy human individuals. On the study more broadly: A donor's plate count was three for CD4 naive and three for CD4 memory; CD8 naive had two and CD8 memory one.

Recent vaccinations or acute infections were absent in the healthy HIV-negative adult donors. Sorted-subset replicate PCRs used 200 ng DNA, approximately 33,000 T cell genomes. This table comes from immunoSEQ multiplex PCR, and its TCRdb copy is limited to in-frame clones, with some not included. The sample has a few million clones, around 92% seen once. With regard to this clone: Its antigen remains unidentified.

The CDR3 has 15 amino acids. V lost 5 bases and J lost 7, with 18 bases in between. Germline V CDR1 and CDR2: ENHRY, SYGVKD. Overall study results and limits: The authors sampled blood alone, and tissue repertoires likely differ.

The sample consisted of naive CD4+ T cells from PBMCs. As to subset: CD45RA+ positively selected. The rearrangement joins TRBV10-3 to TRBJ1-5; D is ambiguous. This TCR was sampled from a man aged 18 to 30 in good health. Some clones in this sample may be carry-over from other donors' samples. The CDR3 nucleotides are TGTGCCATCAGTCCGGGCCCCTTAGGGAAGCAGCCCCAGCATTTT. Protein product: CAISPGPLGKQPQHF.